This TCR beta chain was recovered during a study of CD8+ T cells in alopecia areata. Regarding the study as a whole: Scalp sample data also include resident alphabeta T cells from normal skin.

PBMCs provided sorted CD4+ and CD8+ T cells. RNA was extracted and reverse transcribed into cDNA as the sequencing template. Method: immunoSEQ multiplex PCR; TCRdb's copy keeps in-frame clones and lacks some. The sample shows roughly 140,000 clones, around 62% of them seen only once. This clone is judged medium-sized (0.01 to 0.1%). The antigen is not known. The sequence derives from a human donor in good health. The sequencing input was CD8+ T cells sorted from blood.

CDR3 DNA: TGTGCCAGCAGTGGGTGGACTAGCGGAAGCTCTGGGGCCAACGTCCTGACTTTC. This codes for CASSGWTSGSSGANVLTF. The chain links TRBV28 to TRBJ2-6, with 10 positions matching TRBD2. The CDR3 loop spans 18 amino acids. Trimming took 5 bases from V and 0 from J; bases not matched to a gene: 7. Germline V CDR1 and CDR2: MDHEN, SYDVKM.